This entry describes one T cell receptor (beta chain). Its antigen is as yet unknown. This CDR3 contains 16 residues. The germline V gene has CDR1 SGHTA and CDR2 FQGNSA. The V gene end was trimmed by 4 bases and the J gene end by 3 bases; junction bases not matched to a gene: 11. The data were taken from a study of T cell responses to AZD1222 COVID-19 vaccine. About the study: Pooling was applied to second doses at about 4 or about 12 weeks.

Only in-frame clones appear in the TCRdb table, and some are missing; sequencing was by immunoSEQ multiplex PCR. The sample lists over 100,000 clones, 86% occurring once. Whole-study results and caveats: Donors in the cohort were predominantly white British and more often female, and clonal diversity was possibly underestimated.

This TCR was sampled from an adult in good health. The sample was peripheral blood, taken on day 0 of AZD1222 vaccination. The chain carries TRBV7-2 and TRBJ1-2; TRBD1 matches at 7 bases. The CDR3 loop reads CASSYQTGLGDYGYTF. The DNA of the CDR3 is TGTGCCAGCAGCTATCAGACAGGGTTGGGCGACTATGGCTACACCTTC.